This is a list of T cell receptor beta chains from one sample in a study of blood T cell repertoires in COVID-19. The repertoire was sequenced with immunoSEQ multiplex PCR; TCRdb's copy has only in-frame clones and lacks some. Of 55,000 to 80,000 clones in the sample, around 80% were seen once. The specimen was peripheral blood. These receptors originate from a man aged 60 to 69 with acute or convalescent COVID-19. The CDR3 runs from the conserved cysteine through the conserved F or W. The D gene is left open where the match is weak. Expanded clones are given a class, and other clones once, few, many or no size at all.

v_call: TRBV27
d_call: TRBD1
j_call: TRBJ2-7
clone_size: NA
cdr3_aa: CASSPQGQPSYEQYF
cdr3_nt: TGTGCCAGCAGTCCTCAGGGACAGCCATCCTACGAGCAGTACTTC

v_call: TRBV5-4
d_call: TRBD1
j_call: TRBJ2-2
clone_size: NA
cdr3_aa: CASADRAEGTGELFF
cdr3_nt: TGTGCCAGCGCAGACAGGGCTGAGGGTACCGGGGAGCTGTTTTTT

v_call: TRBV2
d_call: TRBD1
j_call: TRBJ1-2
clone_size: once
cdr3_aa: CASSPGQDYGYTF
cdr3_nt: TGTGCCAGCAGTCCGGGACAGGACTATGGCTACACCTTC

v_call: TRBV28
d_call: TRBD2
j_call: TRBJ2-3
clone_size: NA
cdr3_aa: CASSLGLAGGSADTQYF
cdr3_nt: TGTGCCAGCAGTTTAGGTCTAGCGGGAGGATCGGCAGATACGCAGTATTTT

v_call: TRBV10-2
d_call: TRBD2
j_call: TRBJ2-3
clone_size: NA
cdr3_aa: CASRGAGGGDTQYF
cdr3_nt: TGCGCCAGCAGGGGGGCGGGAGGCGGAGATACGCAGTATTTT

v_call: TRBV2
d_call: NA
j_call: TRBJ1-1
clone_size: NA
cdr3_aa: CASSEGGRGTEAFF
cdr3_nt: TGTGCCAGCAGTGAGGGGGGGCGCGGCACTGAAGCTTTCTTT

v_call: TRBV2
d_call: NA
j_call: TRBJ1-2
clone_size: few
cdr3_aa: CASKPELEANYGYTF
cdr3_nt: TGTGCCAGCAAGCCGGAGCTTGAGGCTAACTATGGCTACACCTTC

v_call: TRBV6-5
d_call: NA
j_call: TRBJ2-1
clone_size: NA
cdr3_aa: CASSYSSGEGYEQFF
cdr3_nt: TGTGCCAGCAGTTACTCTAGCGGAGAGGGATATGAGCAGTTCTTC

v_call: TRBV6-5
d_call: NA
j_call: TRBJ2-2
clone_size: NA
cdr3_aa: CASRTLGLTGELFF
cdr3_nt: TGTGCCAGCAGGACCCTGGGGCTGACCGGGGAGCTGTTTTTT

v_call: TRBV18
d_call: NA
j_call: TRBJ1-1
clone_size: few
cdr3_aa: CASSPPRAGSTEAFF
cdr3_nt: TGTGCCAGCTCCCCCCCTAGGGCAGGGTCCACTGAAGCTTTCTTT

v_call: TRBV12-3/TRBV12-4
d_call: TRBD1
j_call: TRBJ2-7
clone_size: NA
cdr3_aa: CASSQGQSYEQYF
cdr3_nt: TGTGCCAGCAGCCAGGGACAGTCCTACGAGCAGTACTTC

v_call: TRBV11-3
d_call: NA
j_call: TRBJ2-2
clone_size: NA
cdr3_aa: CASTLDGLNTGELFF
cdr3_nt: TGTGCCAGCACCCTAGACGGACTGAACACCGGGGAGCTGTTTTTT

v_call: TRBV30
d_call: NA
j_call: TRBJ1-3
clone_size: NA
cdr3_aa: CAWSVVGSGNTIYF
cdr3_nt: TGTGCCTGGAGTGTAGTCGGCTCTGGAAACACCATATATTTT

v_call: TRBV13
d_call: NA
j_call: TRBJ2-2
clone_size: NA
cdr3_aa: CASSLGMSSTGELFF
cdr3_nt: TGTGCCAGCAGCTTAGGTATGAGTTCCACCGGGGAGCTGTTTTTT

v_call: TRBV5-6
d_call: TRBD2
j_call: TRBJ2-7
clone_size: NA
cdr3_aa: CASSQQTSGPYEQYF
cdr3_nt: TGTGCCAGCAGCCAACAGACTAGCGGGCCCTACGAGCAGTACTTC

v_call: TRBV9
d_call: TRBD1
j_call: TRBJ2-7
clone_size: few
cdr3_aa: CASSGPGQGAEQYF
cdr3_nt: TGTGCCAGCAGCGGACCGGGACAGGGGGCCGAGCAGTACTTC

v_call: TRBV5-1
d_call: TRBD1
j_call: TRBJ2-7
clone_size: NA
cdr3_aa: CASSSGTEQYEQYF
cdr3_nt: TGCGCCAGCAGCTCGGGGACAGAACAATACGAGCAGTACTTC

v_call: TRBV29-1
d_call: NA
j_call: TRBJ1-4
clone_size: NA
cdr3_aa: CSVGEDLNEKLFF
cdr3_nt: TGCAGCGTTGGTGAGGACTTAAATGAAAAACTGTTTTTT

v_call: TRBV6-2/TRBV6-3
d_call: NA
j_call: TRBJ2-4
clone_size: NA
cdr3_aa: CASSRHPGGLENIQYF
cdr3_nt: TGTGCCAGCAGCCGACACCCCGGGGGTTTGGAAAACATTCAGTACTTC

v_call: TRBV10-3
d_call: TRBD1
j_call: TRBJ1-1
clone_size: once
cdr3_aa: CAVGRLLWTGMTEAFF
cdr3_nt: TGTGCCGTCGGGCGACTCTTGTGGACAGGGATGACTGAAGCTTTCTTT

v_call: TRBV27
d_call: TRBD1
j_call: TRBJ1-2
clone_size: NA
cdr3_aa: CATATGGGGYTF
cdr3_nt: TGTGCCACCGCGACAGGGGGCGGTGGCTACACCTTC

v_call: TRBV7-6
d_call: TRBD1
j_call: TRBJ1-1
clone_size: NA
cdr3_aa: CASSPQTGEYTEAFF
cdr3_nt: TGTGCCAGCAGCCCTCAGACAGGGGAATATACTGAAGCTTTCTTT

v_call: TRBV19
d_call: NA
j_call: TRBJ2-2
clone_size: NA
cdr3_aa: CASSLNRRGSGELFF
cdr3_nt: TGTGCCAGTAGTCTAAACCGCAGGGGATCCGGGGAGCTGTTTTTT

v_call: TRBV30
d_call: NA
j_call: TRBJ1-3
clone_size: NA
cdr3_aa: CAWGRDSGNTIYF
cdr3_nt: TGTGCCTGGGGCAGGGACTCTGGAAACACCATATATTTT

v_call: TRBV6-6
d_call: TRBD2
j_call: TRBJ2-7
clone_size: NA
cdr3_aa: CASSRFSGRRYEQYF
cdr3_nt: TGTGCCAGCAGTCGCTTTAGCGGGAGAAGGTACGAGCAGTACTTC

v_call: TRBV6-1
d_call: TRBD1
j_call: TRBJ1-1
clone_size: NA
cdr3_aa: CASSEPGQIPNTEAFF
cdr3_nt: TGTGCCAGCAGTGAACCGGGACAGATACCCAACACTGAAGCTTTCTTT

v_call: TRBV5-6
d_call: TRBD2
j_call: TRBJ2-3
clone_size: NA
cdr3_aa: CASSLVNGRGTDTQYF
cdr3_nt: TGTGCCAGCAGCTTGGTAAACGGGAGGGGGACAGATACGCAGTATTTT

v_call: TRBV18
d_call: NA
j_call: TRBJ2-3
clone_size: NA
cdr3_aa: CASSTSITDTQYF
cdr3_nt: TGTGCCAGCTCAACCTCTATCACAGATACGCAGTATTTT

v_call: TRBV2
d_call: TRBD1
j_call: TRBJ2-5
clone_size: NA
cdr3_aa: CASSPDRGRERYF
cdr3_nt: TGTGCCAGCAGCCCCGACAGGGGACGAGAGCGGTACTTC

v_call: TRBV14
d_call: NA
j_call: TRBJ2-1
clone_size: NA
cdr3_aa: CASSQMTTQVF
cdr3_nt: TGTGCCAGCAGCCAAATGACTACCCAGGTCTTC

v_call: TRBV27
d_call: NA
j_call: TRBJ2-1
clone_size: NA
cdr3_aa: CASSAWSGNNEQFF
cdr3_nt: TGTGCCAGCAGCGCCTGGTCGGGTAACAATGAGCAGTTCTTC

v_call: TRBV28
d_call: TRBD2
j_call: TRBJ2-3
clone_size: NA
cdr3_aa: CASSQGASGSTDTQYF
cdr3_nt: TGTGCCAGCAGCCAAGGGGCTAGCGGGAGCACAGATACGCAGTATTTT

v_call: TRBV27
d_call: NA
j_call: TRBJ2-2
clone_size: NA
cdr3_aa: CASAGDTGELFF
cdr3_nt: TGTGCCTCCGCCGGGGACACCGGGGAGCTGTTTTTT

v_call: TRBV10-3
d_call: TRBD1
j_call: TRBJ1-2
clone_size: NA
cdr3_aa: CAISDPVQGQGPSYGYTF
cdr3_nt: TGTGCCATCAGTGATCCAGTTCAGGGACAGGGGCCCTCCTATGGCTACACCTTC

v_call: TRBV5-1
d_call: NA
j_call: TRBJ2-1
clone_size: NA
cdr3_aa: CASSLVMDSRRSEQFF
cdr3_nt: TGCGCCAGCAGCTTGGTGATGGACTCCCGGAGGTCGGAGCAGTTCTTC

v_call: TRBV7-2
d_call: TRBD2
j_call: TRBJ2-3
clone_size: NA
cdr3_aa: CASSSLTSGRATDTQYF
cdr3_nt: TGTGCCAGCAGCTCCTTGACTAGCGGGAGGGCCACAGATACGCAGTATTTT

v_call: TRBV24-1
d_call: TRBD2
j_call: TRBJ2-1
clone_size: NA
cdr3_aa: CATSAAGLGSNEQFF
cdr3_nt: TGTGCCACCAGTGCGGCGGGACTAGGTTCCAATGAGCAGTTCTTC

v_call: TRBV24-1
d_call: NA
j_call: TRBJ1-1
clone_size: few
cdr3_aa: CATKSSGGTEAFF
cdr3_nt: TGTGCCACCAAATCCTCCGGGGGCACTGAAGCTTTCTTT

v_call: TRBV3-1/TRBV3-2
d_call: NA
j_call: TRBJ2-7
clone_size: NA
cdr3_aa: CASSQFAGEQYF
cdr3_nt: TGTGCCAGCAGCCAATTCGCAGGCGAGCAGTACTTC

v_call: TRBV30
d_call: TRBD2
j_call: TRBJ2-3
clone_size: NA
cdr3_aa: CAWSRGRDTDTQYF
cdr3_nt: TGTGCCTGGAGTCGAGGGAGGGACACAGATACGCAGTATTTT

v_call: TRBV10-3
d_call: TRBD2
j_call: TRBJ2-3
clone_size: NA
cdr3_aa: CAISETSGADTQYF
cdr3_nt: TGTGCCATCAGTGAAACTAGCGGCGCAGATACGCAGTATTTT

v_call: TRBV5-1
d_call: TRBD2
j_call: TRBJ2-1
clone_size: NA
cdr3_aa: CASSFGIRASGRLNEQFF
cdr3_nt: TGCGCCAGCAGCTTTGGGATAAGGGCTAGCGGGAGGTTAAATGAGCAGTTCTTC

v_call: TRBV9
d_call: TRBD2
j_call: TRBJ2-2
clone_size: NA
cdr3_aa: CASSVRTSGRGGELFF
cdr3_nt: TGTGCCAGCAGCGTAAGGACTAGCGGGAGAGGCGGGGAGCTGTTTTTT